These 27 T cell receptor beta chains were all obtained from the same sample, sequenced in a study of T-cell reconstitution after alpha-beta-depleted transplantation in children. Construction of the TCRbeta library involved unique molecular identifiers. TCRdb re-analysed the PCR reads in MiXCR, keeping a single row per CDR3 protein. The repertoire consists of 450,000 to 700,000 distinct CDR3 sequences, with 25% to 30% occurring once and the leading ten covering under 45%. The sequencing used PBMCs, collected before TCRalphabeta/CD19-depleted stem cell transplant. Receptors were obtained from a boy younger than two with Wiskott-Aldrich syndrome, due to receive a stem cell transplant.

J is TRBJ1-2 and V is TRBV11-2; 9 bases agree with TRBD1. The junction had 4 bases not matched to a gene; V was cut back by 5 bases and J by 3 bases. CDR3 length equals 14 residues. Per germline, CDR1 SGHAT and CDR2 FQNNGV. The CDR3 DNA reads TGTGCCAGCAGCGGGACAGGGACTTACTATGGCTACACCTTC. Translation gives CASSGTGTYYGYTF.

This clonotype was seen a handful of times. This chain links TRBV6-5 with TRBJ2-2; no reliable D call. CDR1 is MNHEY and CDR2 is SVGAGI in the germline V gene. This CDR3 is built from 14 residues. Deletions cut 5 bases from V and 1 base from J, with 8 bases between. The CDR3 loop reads CASSTDWNTGELFF. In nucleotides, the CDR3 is TGTGCCAGCAGTACCGACTGGAACACCGGGGAGCTGTTTTTT.

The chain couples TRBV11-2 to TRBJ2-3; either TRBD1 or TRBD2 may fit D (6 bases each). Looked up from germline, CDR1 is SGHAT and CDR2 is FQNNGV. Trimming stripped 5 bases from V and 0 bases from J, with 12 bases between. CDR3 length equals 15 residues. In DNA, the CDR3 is TGTGCCAGCAGCCGCTCGGGGGCAAGCACAGATACGCAGTATTTT. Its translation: CASSRSGASTDTQYF.

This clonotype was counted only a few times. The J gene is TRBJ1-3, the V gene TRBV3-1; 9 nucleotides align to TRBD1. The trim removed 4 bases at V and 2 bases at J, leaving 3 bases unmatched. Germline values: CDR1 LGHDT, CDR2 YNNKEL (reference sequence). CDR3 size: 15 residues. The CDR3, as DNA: TGTGCCAGCAGCCGCGGGACAGGGACTGGAAACACCATATATTTT. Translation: CASSRGTGTGNTIYF.

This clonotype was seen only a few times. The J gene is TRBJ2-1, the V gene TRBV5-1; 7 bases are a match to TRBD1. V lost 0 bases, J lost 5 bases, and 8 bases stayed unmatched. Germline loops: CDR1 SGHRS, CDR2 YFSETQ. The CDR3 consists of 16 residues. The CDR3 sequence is CASSLVSGQQNNEQFF. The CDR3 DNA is TGCGCCAGCAGCTTGGTTTCGGGACAGCAAAACAATGAGCAGTTCTTC.

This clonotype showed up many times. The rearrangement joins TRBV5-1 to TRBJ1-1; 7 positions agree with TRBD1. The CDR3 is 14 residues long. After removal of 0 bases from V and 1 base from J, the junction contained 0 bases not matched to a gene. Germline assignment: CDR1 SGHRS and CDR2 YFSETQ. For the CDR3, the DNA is TGCGCCAGCAGCTTGGGGACAGGGAACACTGAAGCTTTCTTT. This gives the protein CASSLGTGNTEAFF.

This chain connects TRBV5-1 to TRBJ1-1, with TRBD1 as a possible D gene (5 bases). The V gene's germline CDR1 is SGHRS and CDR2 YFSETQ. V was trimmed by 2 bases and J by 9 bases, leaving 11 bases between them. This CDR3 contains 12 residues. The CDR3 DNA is TGCGCCAGCAGCTTCGGGACGGATAAAGCTTTCTTT. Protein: CASSFGTDKAFF. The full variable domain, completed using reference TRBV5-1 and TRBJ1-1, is KAGVTQTPRYLIKTRGQQVTLSCSPISGHRSVSWYQQTPGQGLQFLFEYFSETQRNKGNFPGRFSGRQFSNSRSEMNVSTLELGDSALYLCASSFGTDKAFFGQGTRLTVV.

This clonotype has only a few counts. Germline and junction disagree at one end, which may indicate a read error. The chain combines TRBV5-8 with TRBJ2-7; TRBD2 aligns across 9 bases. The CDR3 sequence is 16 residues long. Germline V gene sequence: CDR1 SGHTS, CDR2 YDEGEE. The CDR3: CASSLGLAGISYEQYF. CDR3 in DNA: TGCGCCAGCAGCTTGGGCCTAGCGGGGATTTCCTACGAGCAGTACTTC.

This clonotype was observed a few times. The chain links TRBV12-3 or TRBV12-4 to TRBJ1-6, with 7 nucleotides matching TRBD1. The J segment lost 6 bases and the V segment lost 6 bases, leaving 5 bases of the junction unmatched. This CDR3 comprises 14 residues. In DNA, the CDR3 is TGTGCCAGCAGCCGACAGGGCGGTAATTCACCCCTCCACTTT. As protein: CASSRQGGNSPLHF.

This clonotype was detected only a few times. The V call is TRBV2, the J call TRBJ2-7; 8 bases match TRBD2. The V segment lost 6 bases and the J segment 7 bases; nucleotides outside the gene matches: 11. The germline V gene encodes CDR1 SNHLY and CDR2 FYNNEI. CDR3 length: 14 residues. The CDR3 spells CASSVSGSGNEQYF. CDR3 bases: TGTGCCAGCAGCGTAAGCGGGAGCGGTAATGAGCAGTACTTC. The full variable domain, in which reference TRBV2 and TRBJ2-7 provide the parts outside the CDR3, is EPEVTQTPSHQVTQMGQEVILRCVPISNHLYFYWYRQILGQKVEFLVSFYNNEISEKSEIFDDQFSVERPDGSNFTLKIRSTKLEDSAMYFCASSVSGSGNEQYFGPGTRLTVT.

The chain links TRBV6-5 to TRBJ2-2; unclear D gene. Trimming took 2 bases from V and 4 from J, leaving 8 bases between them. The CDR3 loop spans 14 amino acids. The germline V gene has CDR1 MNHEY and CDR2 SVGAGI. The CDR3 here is CASSYVYATGELFF. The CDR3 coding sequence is TGTGCCAGCAGTTACGTTTACGCCACCGGGGAGCTGTTTTTT.

The CDR3 DNA sequence: TGTGCCACCAGTGCGGACCACAACACCGGGGAGCTGTTTTTT. Encoded protein: CATSADHNTGELFF. The J gene is TRBJ2-2, the V gene TRBV24-1; no reliable D call. CDR3 length: 14 residues. Germline CDR1 is KGHDR and CDR2 is SFDVKD. V lost 5 bases to trimming and J lost 2 bases, with 8 bases between them.

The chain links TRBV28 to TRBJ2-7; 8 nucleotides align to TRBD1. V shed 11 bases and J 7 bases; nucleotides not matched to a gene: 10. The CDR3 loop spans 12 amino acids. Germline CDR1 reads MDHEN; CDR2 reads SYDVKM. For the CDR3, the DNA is TGTGCCTCTGGACAGGGCTCGGGGGAGCAGTACTTC. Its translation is CASGQGSGEQYF.

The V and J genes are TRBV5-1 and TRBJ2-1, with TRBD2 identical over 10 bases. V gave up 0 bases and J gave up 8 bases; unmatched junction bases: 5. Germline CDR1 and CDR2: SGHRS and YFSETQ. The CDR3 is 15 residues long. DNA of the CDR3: TGCGCCAGCAGCTTGGAGGCTAGCGGGAGTTATGAGCAGTTCTTC. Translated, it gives CASSLEASGSYEQFF.

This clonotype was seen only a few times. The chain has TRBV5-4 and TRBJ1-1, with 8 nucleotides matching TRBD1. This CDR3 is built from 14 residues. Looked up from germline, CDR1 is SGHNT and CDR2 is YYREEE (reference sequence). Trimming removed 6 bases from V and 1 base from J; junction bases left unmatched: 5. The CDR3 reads CASTLGQGNTEAFF. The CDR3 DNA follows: TGTGCCAGCACCCTCGGACAGGGGAACACTGAAGCTTTCTTT.

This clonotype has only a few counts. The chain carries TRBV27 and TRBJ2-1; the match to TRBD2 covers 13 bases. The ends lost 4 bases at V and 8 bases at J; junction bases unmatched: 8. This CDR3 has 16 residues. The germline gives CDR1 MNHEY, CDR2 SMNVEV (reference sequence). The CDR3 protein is CASSWPTSGRVDEQFF. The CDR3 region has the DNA TGTGCCAGCAGTTGGCCCACTAGCGGGAGGGTCGATGAGCAGTTCTTC.

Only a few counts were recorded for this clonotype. The CDR3 protein is CASRRWDGAGNTIYF. The CDR3 DNA reads as TGCGCCAGCAGACGGTGGGACGGCGCTGGAAACACCATATATTTT. The rearrangement joins TRBV5-1 to TRBJ1-3; tentative D call: TRBD1 (5 bases). V was pared by 5 bases and J by 2 bases, with 14 bases between. Germline CDR1 is SGHRS and CDR2 is YFSETQ. CDR3 length: 15 amino acids.

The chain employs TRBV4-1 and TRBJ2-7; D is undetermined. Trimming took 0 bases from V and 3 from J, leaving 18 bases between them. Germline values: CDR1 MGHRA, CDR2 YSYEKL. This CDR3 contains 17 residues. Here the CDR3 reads CASSQEVGRPLDYEQYF. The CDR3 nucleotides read TGCGCCAGCAGCCAAGAAGTAGGGCGTCCCCTGGACTACGAGCAGTACTTC.

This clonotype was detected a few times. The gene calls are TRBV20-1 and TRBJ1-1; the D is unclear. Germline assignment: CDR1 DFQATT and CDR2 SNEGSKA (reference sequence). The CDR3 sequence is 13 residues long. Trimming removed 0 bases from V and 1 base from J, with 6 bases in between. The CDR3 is CSARDLRNTEAFF. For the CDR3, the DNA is TGCAGTGCTAGAGATCTGAGGAACACTGAAGCTTTCTTT.

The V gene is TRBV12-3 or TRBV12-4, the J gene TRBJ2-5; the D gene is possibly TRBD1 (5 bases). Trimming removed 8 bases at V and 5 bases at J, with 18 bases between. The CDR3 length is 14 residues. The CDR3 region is CASGRAGLVETQYF. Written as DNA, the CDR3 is TGTGCCAGCGGGCGTGCAGGGCTTGTGGAGACCCAGTACTTC.

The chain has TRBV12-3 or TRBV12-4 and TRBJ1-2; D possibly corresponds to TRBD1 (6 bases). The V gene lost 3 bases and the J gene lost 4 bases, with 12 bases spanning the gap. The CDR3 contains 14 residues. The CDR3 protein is CASSFGGVSYGYTF. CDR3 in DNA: TGTGCCAGCAGTTTCGGGGGCGTTAGCTATGGCTACACCTTC.

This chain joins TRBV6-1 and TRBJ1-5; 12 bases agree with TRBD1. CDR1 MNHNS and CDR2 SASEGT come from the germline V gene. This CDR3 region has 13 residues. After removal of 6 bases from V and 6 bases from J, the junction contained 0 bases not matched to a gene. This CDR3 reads CASRGQGAQPQHF. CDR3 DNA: TGTGCCAGCAGGGGACAGGGGGCTCAGCCCCAGCATTTT.

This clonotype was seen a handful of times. The CDR3 sequence is CASVRDRALVEQFF. DNA of the CDR3: TGTGCCAGCGTCCGGGACAGGGCTTTGGTTGAGCAGTTCTTC. The genes are TRBV5-5 and TRBJ2-1; 9 nucleotides line up with TRBD1. The germline CDR1 and CDR2 sequences are SGHKS and YYEKEE (reference sequence). The CDR3 is 14 amino acids. V lost 7 bases and J lost 9; bases outside the gene matches: 11.

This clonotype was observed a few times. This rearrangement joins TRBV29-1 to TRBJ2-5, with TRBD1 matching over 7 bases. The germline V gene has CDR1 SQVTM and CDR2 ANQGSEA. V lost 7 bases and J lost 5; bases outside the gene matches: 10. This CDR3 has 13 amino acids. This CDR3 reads CSALHRGGETQYF. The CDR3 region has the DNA TGCAGCGCCCTCCACAGGGGCGGTGAGACCCAGTACTTC.

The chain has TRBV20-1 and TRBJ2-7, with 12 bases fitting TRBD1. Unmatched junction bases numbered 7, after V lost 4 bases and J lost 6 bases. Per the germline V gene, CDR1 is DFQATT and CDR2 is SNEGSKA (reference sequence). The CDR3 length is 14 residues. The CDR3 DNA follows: TGCAGTGCTATACGGGGACAGGGGGCGGGCGAGCAGTACTTC. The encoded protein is CSAIRGQGAGEQYF.

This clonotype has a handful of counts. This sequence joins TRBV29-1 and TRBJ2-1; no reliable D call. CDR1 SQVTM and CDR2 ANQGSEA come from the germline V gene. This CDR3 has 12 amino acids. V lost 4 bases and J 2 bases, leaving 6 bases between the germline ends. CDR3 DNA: TGCAGCGTTGCTCTGGCCTACAATGAGCAGTTCTTC. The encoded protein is CSVALAYNEQFF.

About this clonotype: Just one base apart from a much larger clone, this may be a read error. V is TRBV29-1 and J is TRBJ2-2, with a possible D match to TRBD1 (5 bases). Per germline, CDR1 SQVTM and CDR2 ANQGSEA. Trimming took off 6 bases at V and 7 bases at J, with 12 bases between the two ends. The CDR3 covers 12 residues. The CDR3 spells CSVAGWSGELFF. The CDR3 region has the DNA TGCAGCGTGGCAGGGTGGAGCGGGGAGCTGTTTTTT.